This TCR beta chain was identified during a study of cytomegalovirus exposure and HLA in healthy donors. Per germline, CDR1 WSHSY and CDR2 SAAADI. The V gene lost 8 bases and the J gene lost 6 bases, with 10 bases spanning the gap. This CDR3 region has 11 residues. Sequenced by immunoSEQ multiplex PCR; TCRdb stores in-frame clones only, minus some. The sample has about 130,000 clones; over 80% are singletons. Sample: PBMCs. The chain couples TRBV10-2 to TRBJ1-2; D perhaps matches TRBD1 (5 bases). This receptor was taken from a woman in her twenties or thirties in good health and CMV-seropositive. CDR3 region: CASGRVDGYTF. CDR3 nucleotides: TGCGCCAGCGGCAGGGTGGATGGCTACACCTTC.